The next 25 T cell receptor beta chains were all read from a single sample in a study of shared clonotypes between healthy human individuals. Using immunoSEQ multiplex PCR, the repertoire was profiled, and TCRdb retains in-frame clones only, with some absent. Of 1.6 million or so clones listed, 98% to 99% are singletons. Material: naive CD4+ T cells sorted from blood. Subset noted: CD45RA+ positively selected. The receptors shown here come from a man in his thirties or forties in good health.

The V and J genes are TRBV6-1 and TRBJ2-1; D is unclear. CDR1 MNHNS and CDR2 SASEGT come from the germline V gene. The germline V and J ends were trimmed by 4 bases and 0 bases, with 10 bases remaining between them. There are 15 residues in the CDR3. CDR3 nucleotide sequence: TGTGCCAGCAGTGCCCCATCGAGCTCCTACAATGAGCAGTTCTTC. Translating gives CASSAPSSSYNEQFF.

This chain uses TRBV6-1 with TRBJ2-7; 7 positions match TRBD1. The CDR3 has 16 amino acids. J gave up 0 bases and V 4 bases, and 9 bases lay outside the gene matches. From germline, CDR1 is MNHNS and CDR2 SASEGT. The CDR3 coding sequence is TGTGCCAGCAGTGTAGGGACAGCCCGGAGCTCCTACGAGCAGTACTTC. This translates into CASSVGTARSSYEQYF.

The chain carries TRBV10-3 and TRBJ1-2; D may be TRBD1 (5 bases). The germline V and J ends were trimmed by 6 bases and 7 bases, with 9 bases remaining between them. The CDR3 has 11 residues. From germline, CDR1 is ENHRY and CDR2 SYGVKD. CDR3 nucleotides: TGTGCCATCAGGGGGGATGGTGGCTACACCTTC. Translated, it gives CAIRGDGGYTF.

Here the CDR3 reads CASSLAQGTYNEQFF. The CDR3 DNA is TGTGCCAGCAGCTTAGCGCAGGGGACCTACAATGAGCAGTTCTTC. The gene calls are TRBV7-2 and TRBJ2-1, with D perhaps TRBD1 (6 bases). The CDR3 extends over 15 amino acids. Germline V CDR1 and CDR2: SGHTA, FQGNSA. Deletions cut 0 bases from V and 2 bases from J, with 8 bases between.

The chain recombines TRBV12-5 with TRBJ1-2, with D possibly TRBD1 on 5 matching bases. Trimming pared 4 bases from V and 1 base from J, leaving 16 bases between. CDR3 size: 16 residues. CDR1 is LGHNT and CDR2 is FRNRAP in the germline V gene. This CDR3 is CASGSWTGGVNYGYTF. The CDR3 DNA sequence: TGTGCTAGTGGTTCATGGACCGGAGGGGTTAACTATGGCTACACCTTC.

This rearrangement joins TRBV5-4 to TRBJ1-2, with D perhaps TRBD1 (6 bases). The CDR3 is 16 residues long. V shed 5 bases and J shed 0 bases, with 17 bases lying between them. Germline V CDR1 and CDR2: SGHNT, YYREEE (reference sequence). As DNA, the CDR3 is TGTGCCAGCAGACGAGGGGGAGGGACCCCTAACTATGGCTACACCTTC. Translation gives CASRRGGGTPNYGYTF. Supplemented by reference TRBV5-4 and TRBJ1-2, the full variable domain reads ETGVTQSPTHLIKTRGQQVTLRCSSQSGHNTVSWYQQALGQGPQFIFQYYREEENGRGNFPPRFSGLQFPNYSSELNVNALELDDSALYLCASRRGGGTPNYGYTFGSGTRLTVV.

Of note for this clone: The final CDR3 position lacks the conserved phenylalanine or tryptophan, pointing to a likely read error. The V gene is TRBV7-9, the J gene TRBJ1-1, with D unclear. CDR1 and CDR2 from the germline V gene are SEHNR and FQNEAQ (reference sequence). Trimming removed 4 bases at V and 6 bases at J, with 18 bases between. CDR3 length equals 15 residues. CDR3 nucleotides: TGTGCCAGCAGCTCTTTGTCTTCAGTTAACCCTGAAGCTTTCTCT. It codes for CASSSLSSVNPEAFS.

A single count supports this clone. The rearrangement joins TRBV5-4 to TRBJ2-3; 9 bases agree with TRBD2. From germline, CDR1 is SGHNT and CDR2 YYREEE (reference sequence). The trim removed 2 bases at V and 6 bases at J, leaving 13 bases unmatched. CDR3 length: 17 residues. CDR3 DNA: TGTGCCAGCAGCTTCTCAGGGCGCGGGAGGGCCAGGGATACGCAGTATTTT. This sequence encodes CASSFSGRGRARDTQYF.

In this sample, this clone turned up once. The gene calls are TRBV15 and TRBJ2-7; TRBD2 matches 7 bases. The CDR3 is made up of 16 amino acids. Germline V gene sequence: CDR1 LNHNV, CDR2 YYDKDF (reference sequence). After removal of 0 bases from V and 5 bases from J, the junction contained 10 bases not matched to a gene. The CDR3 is CATSRDLLAAGDEQYF. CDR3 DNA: TGTGCCACCAGCAGAGATCTTCTAGCGGCTGGAGACGAGCAGTACTTC.

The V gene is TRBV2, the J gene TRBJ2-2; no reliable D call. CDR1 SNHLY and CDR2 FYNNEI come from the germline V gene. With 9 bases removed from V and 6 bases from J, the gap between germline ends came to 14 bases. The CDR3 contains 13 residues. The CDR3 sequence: CASRLVQAGELFF. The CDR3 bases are TGTGCCAGTCGGCTAGTTCAGGCCGGGGAGCTGTTTTTT. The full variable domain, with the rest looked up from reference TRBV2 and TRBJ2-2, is EPEVTQTPSHQVTQMGQEVILRCVPISNHLYFYWYRQILGQKVEFLVSFYNNEISEKSEIFDDQFSVERPDGSNFTLKIRSTKLEDSAMYFCASRLVQAGELFFGEGSRLTVL.

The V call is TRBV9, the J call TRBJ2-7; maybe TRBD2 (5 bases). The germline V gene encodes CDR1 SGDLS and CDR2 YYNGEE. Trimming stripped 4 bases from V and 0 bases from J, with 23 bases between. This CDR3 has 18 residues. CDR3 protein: CASSPMGFSLGSSYEQYF. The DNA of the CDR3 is TGTGCCAGCAGCCCGATGGGGTTTTCGTTGGGGAGCTCCTACGAGCAGTACTTC.

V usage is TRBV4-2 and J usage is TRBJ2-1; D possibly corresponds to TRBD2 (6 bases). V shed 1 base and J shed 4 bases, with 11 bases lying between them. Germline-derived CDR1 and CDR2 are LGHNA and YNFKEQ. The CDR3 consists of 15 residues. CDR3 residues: CASSQGNGGYNEQFF. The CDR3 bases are TGTGCCAGCAGCCAAGGTAATGGGGGGTACAATGAGCAGTTCTTC.

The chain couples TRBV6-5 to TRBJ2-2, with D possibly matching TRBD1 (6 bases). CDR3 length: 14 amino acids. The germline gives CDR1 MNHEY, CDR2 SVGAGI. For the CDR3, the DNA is TGTGCGACAACAGGGTTGTCGAACACCGGGGAGCTGTTTTTT. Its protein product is CATTGLSNTGELFF.

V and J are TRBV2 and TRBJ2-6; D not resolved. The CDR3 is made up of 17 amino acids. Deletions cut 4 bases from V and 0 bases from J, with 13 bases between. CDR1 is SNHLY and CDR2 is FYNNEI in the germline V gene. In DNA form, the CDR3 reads TGTGCCAGCAGTGTGGGATTTCGCCGCTCTGGGGCCAACGTCCTGACTTTC. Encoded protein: CASSVGFRRSGANVLTF.

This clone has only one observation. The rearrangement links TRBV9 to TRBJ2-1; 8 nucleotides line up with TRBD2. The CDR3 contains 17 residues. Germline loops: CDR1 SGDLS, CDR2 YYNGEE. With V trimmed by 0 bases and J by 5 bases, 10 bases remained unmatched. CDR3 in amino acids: CASSVAVAGYLDNEQFF. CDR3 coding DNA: TGTGCCAGCAGCGTAGCGGTAGCGGGATATCTAGACAATGAGCAGTTCTTC.

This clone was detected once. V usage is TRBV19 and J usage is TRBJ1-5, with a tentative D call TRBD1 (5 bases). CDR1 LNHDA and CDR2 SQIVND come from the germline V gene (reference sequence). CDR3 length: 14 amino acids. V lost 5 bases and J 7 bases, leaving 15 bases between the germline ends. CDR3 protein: CASSFDSDGQPQHF. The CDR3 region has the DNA TGTGCCAGTAGTTTCGACAGCGACGGGCAGCCCCAGCATTTT.

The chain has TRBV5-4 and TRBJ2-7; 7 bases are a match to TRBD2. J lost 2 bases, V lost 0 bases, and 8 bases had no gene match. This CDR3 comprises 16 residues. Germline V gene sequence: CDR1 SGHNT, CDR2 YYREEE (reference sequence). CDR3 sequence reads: CASSLGGGSTPYEQYF. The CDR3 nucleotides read TGTGCCAGCAGCTTGGGTGGCGGGAGCACTCCCTACGAGCAGTACTTC. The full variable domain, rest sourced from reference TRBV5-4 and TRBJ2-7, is ETGVTQSPTHLIKTRGQQVTLRCSSQSGHNTVSWYQQALGQGPQFIFQYYREEENGRGNFPPRFSGLQFPNYSSELNVNALELDDSALYLCASSLGGGSTPYEQYFGPGTRLTVT.

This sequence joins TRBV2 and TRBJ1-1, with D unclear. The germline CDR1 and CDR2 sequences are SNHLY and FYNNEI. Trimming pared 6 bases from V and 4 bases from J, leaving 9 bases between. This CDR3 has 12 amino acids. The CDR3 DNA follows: TGTGCCAGCAGAGTATGGCGCACTGAAGCTTTCTTT. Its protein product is CASRVWRTEAFF.

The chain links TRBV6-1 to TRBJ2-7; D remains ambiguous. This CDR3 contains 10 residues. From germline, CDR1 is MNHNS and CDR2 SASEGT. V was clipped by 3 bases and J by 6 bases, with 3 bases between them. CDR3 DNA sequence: TGTGCCAGCAGTGAGCTCGAGCAGTACTTC. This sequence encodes CASSELEQYF.

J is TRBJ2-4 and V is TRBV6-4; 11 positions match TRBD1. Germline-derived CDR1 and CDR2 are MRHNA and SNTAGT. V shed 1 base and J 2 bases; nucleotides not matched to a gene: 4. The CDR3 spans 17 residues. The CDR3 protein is CASSDWRDRGTKNIQYF. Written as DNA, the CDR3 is TGTGCCAGCAGTGACTGGAGGGACAGGGGGACCAAAAACATTCAGTACTTC.

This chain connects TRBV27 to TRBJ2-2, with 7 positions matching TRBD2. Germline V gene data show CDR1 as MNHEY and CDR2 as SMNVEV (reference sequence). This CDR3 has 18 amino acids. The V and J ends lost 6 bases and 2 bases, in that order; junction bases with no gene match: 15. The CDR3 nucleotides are TGTGCCAGCAGCCCCTTAAACTGGCAGCGGGGAAACACCGGGGAGCTGTTTTTT. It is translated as CASSPLNWQRGNTGELFF.

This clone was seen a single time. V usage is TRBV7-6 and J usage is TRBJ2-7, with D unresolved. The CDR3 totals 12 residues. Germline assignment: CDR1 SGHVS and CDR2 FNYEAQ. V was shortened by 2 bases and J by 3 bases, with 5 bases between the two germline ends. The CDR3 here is CASSLLGYEQYF. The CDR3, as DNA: TGTGCCAGCAGCTTATTGGGCTACGAGCAGTACTTC.

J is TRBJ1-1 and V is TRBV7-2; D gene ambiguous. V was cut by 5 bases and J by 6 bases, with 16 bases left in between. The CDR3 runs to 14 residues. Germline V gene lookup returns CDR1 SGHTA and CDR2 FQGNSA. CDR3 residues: CASSVGRVVAEAFF. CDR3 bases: TGTGCCAGCAGCGTAGGACGAGTCGTCGCTGAAGCTTTCTTT.

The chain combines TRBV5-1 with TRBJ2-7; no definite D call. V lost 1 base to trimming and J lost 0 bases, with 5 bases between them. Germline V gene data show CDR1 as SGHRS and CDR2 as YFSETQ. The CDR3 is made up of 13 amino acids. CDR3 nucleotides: TGCGCCAGCAGCTTGCCTAGCTCCTACGAGCAGTACTTC. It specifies CASSLPSSYEQYF.

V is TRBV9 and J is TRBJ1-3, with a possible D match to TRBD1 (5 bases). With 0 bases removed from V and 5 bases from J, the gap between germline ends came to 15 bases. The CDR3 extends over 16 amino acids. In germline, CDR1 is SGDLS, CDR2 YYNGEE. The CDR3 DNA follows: TGTGCCAGCAGCGTAGAGGTAGACAGTAGCCGAAACACCATATATTTT. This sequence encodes CASSVEVDSSRNTIYF.